One and the same sample provided the 32 T cell receptor beta chains below, sequenced in a study of T cell responses to AZD1222 COVID-19 vaccine. Using immunoSEQ multiplex PCR, the repertoire was profiled, and TCRdb retains in-frame clones only, with some absent. The table lists tens of thousands of clones, about 89% of them singletons, with approximately 2.5% in the top ten. The sequencing here drew on peripheral blood, taken on day 0 of AZD1222 vaccination. The source is an adult in good health.

The chain couples TRBV5-1 to TRBJ1-1; no firm D call. Germline CDR1 reads SGHRS; CDR2 reads YFSETQ. The V end lost 0 bases, the J end lost 3 bases, and 12 bases lay between the germline ends. CDR3 length equals 15 residues. The CDR3 DNA sequence: TGCGCCAGCAGCTTGGTCACGGGTACCGACACTGAAGCTTTCTTT. It translates to CASSLVTGTDTEAFF.

The V call is TRBV7-9, the J call TRBJ2-1, with 11 bases fitting TRBD2. The CDR3 is 18 residues long. The V gene end was trimmed by 2 bases and the J gene end by 8 bases; junction bases not matched to a gene: 14. CDR1 SEHNR and CDR2 FQNEAQ come from the germline V gene (reference sequence). CDR3 DNA: TGTGCCAGCAGCTTACCTCGCGTGACTAGCGGGAAAAGGGATGAGCAGTTCTTC. It translates to CASSLPRVTSGKRDEQFF. Looking up the rest from reference TRBV7-9 and TRBJ2-1 gives the full variable domain: DTGVSQNPRHKITKRGQNVTFRCDPISEHNRLYWYRQTLGQGPEFLTYFQNEAQLEKSRLLSDRFSAERPKGSFSTLEIQRTEQGDSAMYLCASSLPRVTSGKRDEQFFGPGTRLTVL.

The chain links TRBV7-2 to TRBJ2-3, with 8 nucleotides matching TRBD2. From germline, CDR1 is SGHTA and CDR2 FQGNSA. Germline trimming cut 5 bases from V and 5 bases from J; bases unmatched to any gene: 6. The CDR3 length is 14 residues. Here the CDR3 reads CASSPGGAIDTQYF. The CDR3 DNA sequence: TGTGCCAGCAGCCCCGGGGGGGCTATAGATACGCAGTATTTT.

This rearrangement joins TRBV28 to TRBJ2-6; D is ambiguous. This CDR3 has 15 amino acids. The V and J ends lost 3 bases and 0 bases respectively, with 6 bases between them. Germline V gene sequence: CDR1 MDHEN, CDR2 SYDVKM. The CDR3 DNA reads TGTGCCAGCAGTTTCGGACGCTCTGGGGCCAACGTCCTGACTTTC. Amino acids: CASSFGRSGANVLTF.

The V call is TRBV12-2, the J call TRBJ2-5. TRBV12-2 counts as a pseudogene. CDR3 length equals 20 residues. The DNA for the CDR3 is TGTGCAAGTCGCTCGTTAGACCCCGCCCCGGCTCGTCCCCCCCAAGAGACCCAGTACTTC. Its translation is CASRSLDPAPARPPQETQYF.

This chain links TRBV5-6 with TRBJ2-5; TRBD2 aligns across 9 bases. J gave up 5 bases and V 1 base, and 9 bases lay outside the gene matches. The CDR3 spans 16 residues. Germline V gene sequence: CDR1 SGHDT, CDR2 YYEEEE. Here the CDR3 reads CASSLSLAGRWETQYF. The CDR3 nucleotides are TGTGCCAGCAGCTTGTCGCTAGCGGGACGGTGGGAGACCCAGTACTTC.

This chain uses TRBV5-1 with TRBJ2-1; 9 nucleotides match TRBD2. This CDR3 is built from 15 residues. The V gene end was trimmed by 2 bases and the J gene end by 7 bases; junction bases not matched to a gene: 7. CDR1 is SGHRS and CDR2 is YFSETQ in the germline V gene. The CDR3 nucleotides are TGCGCCAGCAGCTTATCCGGGACTAGCTCAAATGAGCAGTTCTTC. Translating it yields CASSLSGTSSNEQFF.

V usage is TRBV12-3 or TRBV12-4 and J usage is TRBJ2-1; TRBD1 is a possible D gene (6 bases). The CDR3 is made up of 11 amino acids. Trimming took off 6 bases at V and 6 bases at J, with 6 bases between the two ends. CDR3 region: CASSRGNEQFF. The CDR3 bases are TGTGCCAGCAGCAGGGGCAATGAGCAGTTCTTC.

The CDR3 DNA is TGTGCCAGCAGCTTATGGCAGGGGGCGTACGAGCAGTACTTC. Translation: CASSLWQGAYEQYF. The chain uses TRBV7-8 and TRBJ2-7; TRBD1 matches 8 bases. This CDR3 spans 14 amino acids. The germline CDR1 and CDR2 sequences are SGHVS and FQNEAQ. J was trimmed by 4 bases and V by 2 bases; bases with no gene match: 4.

Of note for this clone: Relative to the germline gene, one junction end is altered; a read error may explain this. The chain has TRBV19 and TRBJ1-1; 8 bases agree with TRBD1. This CDR3 comprises 18 residues. Germline loops: CDR1 LNHDA, CDR2 SQIVND (reference sequence). CDR3 amino acids: CASSTDSGTGETNAEAFF. CDR3 coding DNA: TGTGCCAGTAGTACCGATTCGGGGACAGGTGAGACGAACGCTGAAGCTTTCTTT.

The V call is TRBV24-1, the J call TRBJ2-3, with 10 bases lining up with TRBD2. Germline V gene sequence: CDR1 KGHDR, CDR2 SFDVKD. The junction had 8 bases not matched to a gene; V was cut back by 9 bases and J by 0 bases. The CDR3 extends over 16 amino acids. CDR3 sequence reads: CATSSGRRGSTDTQYF. In nucleotides, the CDR3 is TGTGCCACCTCTAGCGGGAGAAGGGGGAGCACAGATACGCAGTATTTT.

The chain carries TRBV5-1 and TRBJ1-4; 7 nucleotides line up with TRBD1. CDR3 size: 15 residues. The germline CDR1 and CDR2 sequences are SGHRS and YFSETQ. V shed 0 bases, J shed 8 bases, and the junction held 7 bases outside the gene matches. The CDR3 reads CASSLAGAGGEKLFF. The CDR3 DNA follows: TGCGCCAGCAGCTTGGCCGGGGCAGGGGGAGAAAAACTGTTTTTT. Drawing the rest from reference TRBV5-1 and TRBJ1-4, the complete variable domain is KAGVTQTPRYLIKTRGQQVTLSCSPISGHRSVSWYQQTPGQGLQFLFEYFSETQRNKGNFPGRFSGRQFSNSRSEMNVSTLELGDSALYLCASSLAGAGGEKLFFGSGTQLSVL.

On this clone itself: The sample carries other DNA sequences with the same CDR3. This chain joins TRBV3-1 (or the pseudogene TRBV3-2) and TRBJ2-5; 8 positions agree with TRBD1. Germline V gene sequence: CDR1 LGHDT, CDR2 YNNKEL (reference sequence). Unmatched junction bases numbered 5, after V lost 3 bases and J lost 2 bases. The CDR3 sequence is 15 residues long. CDR3 residues: CASSQMTGVQETQYF. As DNA, the CDR3 is TGTGCCAGCAGCCAGATGACAGGGGTTCAAGAGACCCAGTACTTC.

About this clone: Other DNA sequences in the same sample also yield this CDR3. The chain is built from TRBV5-1 and TRBJ2-5; perhaps D is TRBD1 or TRBD2 (5 bases each). V lost 4 bases and J lost 1, with 14 bases in between. The CDR3 extends over 15 amino acids. Looked up from germline, CDR1 is SGHRS and CDR2 is YFSETQ. CDR3 protein: CASSRKNGGQETQYF. The CDR3, as DNA: TGCGCCAGCAGCCGCAAAAATGGGGGCCAAGAGACCCAGTACTTC.

This clone was seen a few times. The chain links TRBV29-1 to TRBJ1-2; unclear D gene. Germline-derived CDR1 and CDR2 are SQVTM and ANQGSEA. CDR3 length: 13 residues. V dropped 5 bases and J dropped 2 bases, with 12 bases sitting between them. CDR3 sequence: CSVLSPGNYGYTF. The CDR3 DNA reads as TGCAGCGTTCTGAGTCCCGGAAACTATGGCTACACCTTC. Looking up the rest from reference TRBV29-1 and TRBJ1-2 gives the full variable domain: SAVISQKPSRDICQRGTSLTIQCQVDSQVTMMFWYRQQPGQSLTLIATANQGSEATYESGFVIDKFPISRPNLTFSTLTVSNMSPEDSSIYLCSVLSPGNYGYTFGSGTRLTVV.

The chain employs TRBV11-2 and TRBJ2-5; the D call may be TRBD1 or TRBD2 (5 bases each). This CDR3 has 13 amino acids. V lost 1 base and J 7 bases, leaving 10 bases between the germline ends. Germline V gives CDR1 SGHAT, CDR2 FQNNGV. The CDR3 sequence is CASSLARAGTQYF. DNA of the CDR3: TGTGCCAGCAGCTTAGCCAGGGCGGGGACCCAGTACTTC.

Here the CDR3 reads CASSQELNNEQFF. The CDR3 region has the DNA TGTGCCAGCAGCCAAGAACTAAACAATGAGCAGTTCTTC. The rearrangement joins TRBV4-2 to TRBJ2-1; no clear D. In germline, CDR1 is LGHNA, CDR2 YNFKEQ. The length of the CDR3 is 13 residues. V was pared by 0 bases and J by 5 bases, with 5 bases between.

This clone was seen a handful of times. The genes are TRBV5-4 and TRBJ2-1; 7 nucleotides align to TRBD2. The CDR3 extends over 15 amino acids. Germline CDR1 is SGHNT and CDR2 is YYREEE (reference sequence). Germline trimming cut 6 bases from V and 5 bases from J; bases unmatched to any gene: 11. CDR3 sequence reads: CASNDQGRGNNEQFF. In DNA, the CDR3 is TGTGCCAGCAACGATCAAGGGAGGGGAAACAATGAGCAGTTCTTC.

J is TRBJ2-2 and V is TRBV3-1 (or the pseudogene TRBV3-2); 7 bases are a match to TRBD1. Germline V gene data show CDR1 as LGHDT and CDR2 as YNNKEL (reference sequence). Germline trimming cut 3 bases from V and 6 bases from J; bases unmatched to any gene: 7. The CDR3 has 15 amino acids. Written as DNA, the CDR3 is TGTGCCAGCAGCCATCCCCAGGGACAGCCCGGGGAGCTGTTTTTT. Translating gives CASSHPQGQPGELFF.

This clone was counted between two and nine times. CDR3 protein: CASSQGVSINEQFF. Here the CDR3 DNA reads TGTGCCAGCAGCCAAGGGGTCTCCATAAATGAGCAGTTCTTC. The rearrangement joins TRBV3-1 (or the pseudogene TRBV3-2) to TRBJ2-1; D gene unclear. Germline loops: CDR1 LGHDT, CDR2 YNNKEL (reference sequence). This CDR3 has 14 residues. Trimming pared 1 base from V and 7 bases from J, leaving 11 bases between.

This clone is a singleton in its sample. CDR3 bases: TGTGCCTGGAGTGTATTTCTCGGGTCGCTCTCCTACAATGAGCAGTTCTTC. Protein: CAWSVFLGSLSYNEQFF. The chain carries TRBV30 and TRBJ2-1; D gene unclear. This CDR3 has 17 amino acids. Trimming took off 0 bases at V and 0 bases at J, with 15 bases between the two ends. CDR1 GTSNPN and CDR2 SVGIG come from the germline V gene (reference sequence).

J is TRBJ2-5 and V is TRBV18; D is possibly TRBD1 or TRBD2 (5 bases each). The CDR3 runs 14 residues. Germline-derived CDR1 and CDR2 are KGHSH and LQKENI. Trimming removed 2 bases from V and 2 bases from J, with 9 bases in between. CDR3 protein: CASSPGTAQETQYF. CDR3 DNA sequence: TGTGCCAGCTCACCAGGGACCGCACAAGAGACCCAGTACTTC.

The V and J genes are TRBV25-1 and TRBJ1-4; D not certain. Trimming stripped 2 bases from V and 7 bases from J, with 2 bases between. This CDR3 is 11 amino acids long. Germline V lookup: CDR1 MGHDK, CDR2 SYGVNS. The chain's CDR3 is CASSEVEKLFF. DNA of the CDR3: TGTGCCAGCAGTGAAGTTGAAAAACTGTTTTTT.

The V gene is TRBV5-4, the J gene TRBJ1-2; D possibly corresponds to TRBD1 (5 bases). Germline lookup yields CDR1 SGHNT and CDR2 YYREEE (reference sequence). This CDR3 spans 13 amino acids. V lost 4 bases and J 11 bases, leaving 18 bases between the germline ends. The CDR3 sequence is CASSRGTREGYTF. CDR3 sequence (DNA): TGTGCCAGCAGCCGCGGGACCCGGGAGGGTTACACCTTC. The entire variable domain, with the rest obtained from reference TRBV5-4 and TRBJ1-2, is as follows: ETGVTQSPTHLIKTRGQQVTLRCSSQSGHNTVSWYQQALGQGPQFIFQYYREEENGRGNFPPRFSGLQFPNYSSELNVNALELDDSALYLCASSRGTREGYTFGSGTRLTVV.

The chain uses TRBV30 and TRBJ1-2; TRBD1 agrees at 8 bases. V was clipped by 1 base and J by 0 bases; unmatched bases: 16. Germline V gene data show CDR1 as GTSNPN and CDR2 as SVGIG (reference sequence). This CDR3 is built from 19 residues. CDR3 coding DNA: TGTGCCTGGAGTGCCCCCGGACTTAATACAGGGGGGGCTAACTATGGCTACACCTTC. Its translation: CAWSAPGLNTGGANYGYTF. Full variable domain (missing parts from reference TRBV30 and TRBJ1-2): SQTIHQWPATLVQPVGSPLSLECTVEGTSNPNLYWYRQAAGRGLQLLFYSVGIGQISSEVPQNLSASRPQDRQFILSSKKLLLSDSGFYLCAWSAPGLNTGGANYGYTFGSGTRLTVV.

This clone has only a few counts. The chain combines TRBV9 with TRBJ2-1; weak D call: TRBD2 (6 bases). This CDR3 comprises 14 residues. The V and J ends lost 0 bases and 7 bases respectively, with 11 bases between them. Per germline, CDR1 SGDLS and CDR2 YYNGEE. The CDR3 DNA reads as TGTGCCAGCAGCGTAGGCGGGGCCCTAAATGAGCAGTTCTTC. Its translation is CASSVGGALNEQFF.

V and J are TRBV7-8 and TRBJ1-1; unclear D gene. CDR3 length equals 13 residues. Germline CDR1 is SGHVS and CDR2 is FQNEAQ. Deletions cut 1 base from V and 4 bases from J, with 7 bases between. The CDR3 coding sequence is TGTGCCAGCAGCTTAGAGCAGGCCACTGAAGCTTTCTTT. Its translation: CASSLEQATEAFF.

The chain recombines TRBV27 with TRBJ1-5, with a weak D call TRBD1 (5 bases). Trimming removed 8 bases at V and 4 bases at J, with 9 bases between. The CDR3 has 12 residues. Germline V gene lookup returns CDR1 MNHEY and CDR2 SMNVEV (reference sequence). The CDR3 spells CASGTLNQPQHF. The DNA for the CDR3 is TGTGCCAGCGGGACTCTGAATCAGCCCCAGCATTTT.

This chain connects TRBV4-1 to TRBJ1-2, with 7 positions matching TRBD1. Germline trimming cut 0 bases from V and 1 base from J; bases unmatched to any gene: 8. The CDR3 sequence is 17 residues long. CDR1 and CDR2 from the germline V gene are MGHRA and YSYEKL. The CDR3 DNA is TGCGCCAGCAGCCAAGATAGCGGGGACAGCGATAACTATGGCTACACCTTC. Its translation: CASSQDSGDSDNYGYTF.

The chain is built from TRBV2 and TRBJ2-2; tentatively, D is TRBD1 or TRBD2 (6 bases each). Germline CDR1 is SNHLY and CDR2 is FYNNEI. The CDR3 is made up of 15 amino acids. Trimming stripped 5 bases from V and 4 bases from J, with 14 bases between. The CDR3 DNA is TGTGCCAGCAGTTTACAGGGAGGTGGCACCGGGGAGCTGTTTTTT. Residues: CASSLQGGGTGELFF. The full variable domain, its missing parts supplied by reference TRBV2 and TRBJ2-2, is EPEVTQTPSHQVTQMGQEVILRCVPISNHLYFYWYRQILGQKVEFLVSFYNNEISEKSEIFDDQFSVERPDGSNFTLKIRSTKLEDSAMYFCASSLQGGGTGELFFGEGSRLTVL.

This chain uses TRBV20-1 with TRBJ1-5; no reliable D call. Trimming took 3 bases from V and 5 from J, leaving 11 bases between them. This CDR3 spans 13 amino acids. CDR1 is DFQATT and CDR2 is SNEGSKA in the germline V gene (reference sequence). The CDR3 spells CSASAEGHQPQHF. The CDR3 DNA is TGCAGTGCTAGTGCGGAAGGCCATCAGCCCCAGCATTTT.

The chain combines TRBV6-1 with TRBJ1-5; D unclear. Germline V CDR1 and CDR2: MNHNS, SASEGT. The CDR3 runs 17 residues. Trimming stripped 3 bases from V and 0 bases from J, with 15 bases between. The CDR3 here is CASSDVLGNDSNQPQHF. CDR3 DNA sequence: TGTGCCAGCAGTGATGTGCTAGGGAATGATAGCAATCAGCCCCAGCATTTT.